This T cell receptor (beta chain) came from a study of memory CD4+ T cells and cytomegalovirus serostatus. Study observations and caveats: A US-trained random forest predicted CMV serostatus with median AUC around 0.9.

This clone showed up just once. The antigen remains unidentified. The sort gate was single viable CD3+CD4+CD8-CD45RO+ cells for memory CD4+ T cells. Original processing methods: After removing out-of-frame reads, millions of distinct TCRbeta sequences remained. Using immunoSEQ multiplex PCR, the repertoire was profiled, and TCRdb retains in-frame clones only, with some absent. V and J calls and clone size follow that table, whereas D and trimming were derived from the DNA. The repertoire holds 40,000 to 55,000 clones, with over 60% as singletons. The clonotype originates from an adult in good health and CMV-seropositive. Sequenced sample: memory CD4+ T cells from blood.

CDR3 sequence: CASSQEWEATYNEQFF. CDR3 DNA: TGTGCCAGCAGCCAAGAGTGGGAAGCCACCTACAATGAGCAGTTCTTC. The V call is TRBV4-2, the J call TRBJ2-1, with D unresolved. This CDR3 has 16 amino acids. Trimming removed 0 bases at V and 2 bases at J, with 11 bases between. Germline lookup yields CDR1 LGHNA and CDR2 YNFKEQ.